The 21 T cell receptor beta chains below were found in one sample sequenced in a study of T cells in Graves' hyperthyroidism and ophthalmopathy. Amplification targeted TCR beta CDR3 regions from RNA transcripts. HTBI primers were used for first-round RT-PCR of the TCR CDR3. TCRdb reanalysed the multiplex PCR reads using MiXCR and keeps one entry per CDR3 protein. The table lists around 600,000 distinct CDR3 sequences, approximately 42% of them singletons. Sequencing used peripheral blood or thyroid tissue (not recorded which). The receptor set was obtained from an adult man with Graves' disease, either hyperthyroidism or ophthalmopathy (not recorded which).

The chain links TRBV20-1 to TRBJ2-7; 7 bases agree with TRBD2. V shed 3 bases, J shed 5 bases, and the junction held 7 bases outside the gene matches. From germline, CDR1 is DFQATT and CDR2 SNEGSKA (reference sequence). This CDR3 is 13 amino acids long. The CDR3 here is CSARPAGAHEQYF. In DNA form, the CDR3 reads TGCAGTGCTAGGCCCGCGGGAGCCCACGAGCAGTACTTC.

The chain is built from TRBV11-2 and TRBJ1-4; D is uncertain. Trimming removed 1 base at V and 8 bases at J, with 20 bases between. Germline V CDR1 and CDR2: SGHAT, FQNNGV. The CDR3 sequence is 17 residues long. The CDR3 DNA follows: TGTGCCAGCAGCTTAGGGGTCGGCGGAGAAAGGAGAGAAAAACTGTTTTTT. Amino acid sequence: CASSLGVGGERREKLFF.

As to this clonotype: The missing conserved phenylalanine or tryptophan at the end of this CDR3 makes a read error likely. The DNA is left out, because the CDR3 cannot be placed on it with certainty; the CDR3 is given as TCRdb lists it. The chain joins TRBV29-1 to TRBJ2-7; the table's D call, TRBD1, was not checked against the DNA. The CDR3 sequence runs 8 residues, both termini included. From germline, CDR1 is SQVTM and CDR2 ANQGSEA. The CDR3 loop reads CSAETRTG.

This clonotype appeared many times. One end of the junction is discordant with germline, which a read error may explain. The rearrangement joins TRBV5-1 to TRBJ1-1, with TRBD1 as a possible D gene (6 bases). The CDR3 is made up of 13 amino acids. The germline CDR1 and CDR2 sequences are SGHRS and YFSETQ. CDR3 amino acids: CASSLGGLTEAFF. The CDR3 DNA is TGTGCCAGCAGCTTGGGGGGCCTCACTGAAGCTTTCTTT.

The table lists this clonotype with a few counts. The J gene is TRBJ1-1, the V gene TRBV5-6; possible D gene TRBD1, 6 bases. The V end was cut by 4 bases, the J end by 5 bases, with 15 bases between. Looked up from germline, CDR1 is SGHDT and CDR2 is YYEEEE. The CDR3 spans 14 residues. The DNA for the CDR3 is TGTGCCAGCAGCCTACAGGGTGTTAGAACTGAAGCTTTCTTT. Encoded protein: CASSLQGVRTEAFF.

Many counts were recorded for this clonotype. V usage is TRBV25-1 and J usage is TRBJ1-1; TRBD1 is a possible D gene (6 bases). This CDR3 comprises 14 residues. CDR1 is MGHDK, CDR2 SYGVNS, per germline. V was clipped by 1 base and J by 1 base, with 7 bases between them. DNA for the CDR3: TGTGCCAGCAGTGAATCCAGGGGGAACACTGAAGCTTTCTTT. It encodes CASSESRGNTEAFF. The entire variable domain, with the rest obtained from reference TRBV25-1 and TRBJ1-1, is as follows: EADIYQTPRYLVIGTGKKITLECSQTMGHDKMYWYQQDPGMELHLIHYSYGVNSTEKGDLSSESTVSRIRTEHFPLTLESARPSHTSQYLCASSESRGNTEAFFGQGTRLTVV.

This clonotype has at least ten counts. The V and J genes are TRBV7-9 and TRBJ2-7; no firm D call. The CDR3 contains 12 residues. Germline loops: CDR1 SEHNR, CDR2 FQNEAQ (reference sequence). V shed 5 bases and J shed 4 bases, with 9 bases lying between them. For the CDR3, the DNA is TGTGCCAGCAGCGTAGGAGATTACGAGCAGTACTTC. It yields the protein CASSVGDYEQYF. Full variable domain (outside the CDR3, taken from reference TRBV7-9 and TRBJ2-7): DTGVSQNPRHKITKRGQNVTFRCDPISEHNRLYWYRQTLGQGPEFLTYFQNEAQLEKSRLLSDRFSAERPKGSFSTLEIQRTEQGDSAMYLCASSVGDYEQYFGPGTRLTVT.

The chain combines TRBV12-3 or TRBV12-4 with TRBJ2-7; 8 nucleotides line up with TRBD2. This CDR3 is built from 15 residues. With 1 base clipped from V and 3 bases from J, the junction kept 5 bases outside the gene matches. CDR3 region: CASSLVGGGRYEQYF. The CDR3 DNA follows: TGTGCCAGCAGTTTAGTTGGCGGGGGGCGCTACGAGCAGTACTTC.

The rearrangement uses TRBV29-1 and TRBJ1-2; 7 bases fit TRBD1. Trimming took 3 bases from V and 8 from J; bases not matched to a gene: 9. Germline CDR1 and CDR2: SQVTM and ANQGSEA. The CDR3 is 13 residues long. CDR3 loop: CSVDETGERGYTF. CDR3 bases: TGCAGCGTTGATGAAACAGGGGAGAGAGGCTACACCTTC.

A few counts support this clonotype. The rearrangement links TRBV11-2 to TRBJ1-2; TRBD1 aligns across 7 bases. V lost 1 base, J lost 3 bases, and 8 bases stayed unmatched. This CDR3 has 16 residues. The germline gives CDR1 SGHAT, CDR2 FQNNGV. CDR3 loop: CASSLGGQWMDYGYTF. CDR3 nucleotide sequence: TGTGCCAGCAGCTTAGGGGGACAGTGGATGGACTATGGCTACACCTTC.

The chain has TRBV20-1 and TRBJ2-5, with D perhaps being TRBD1 or TRBD2 (5 bases each). Trimming took off 3 bases at V and 8 bases at J, with 22 bases between the two ends. CDR1 DFQATT and CDR2 SNEGSKA come from the germline V gene (reference sequence). There are 15 residues in the CDR3. The CDR3 sequence: CSASLGPGKRETQYF. CDR3 coding DNA: TGCAGTGCTAGTTTGGGACCGGGGAAACGAGAAACCCAGTACTTC.

The chain links TRBV10-3 to TRBJ2-2, with TRBD1 identical over 7 bases. The junction had 8 bases not matched to a gene; V was cut back by 10 bases and J by 0 bases. The CDR3 has 15 residues. The germline gives CDR1 ENHRY, CDR2 SYGVKD. The CDR3 DNA sequence: TGTGCCACCGGAGGACAGGACGCGAACACCGGGGAGCTGTTTTTT. Its protein product is CATGGQDANTGELFF.

This clonotype was recorded at least ten times. The gene calls are TRBV10-3 and TRBJ1-2; tentative D call: TRBD1 (6 bases). The CDR3 is 15 residues long. Trimming removed 3 bases at V and 6 bases at J, with 17 bases between. Germline-derived CDR1 and CDR2 are ENHRY and SYGVKD. The CDR3 sequence: CAISETGSGIDGYTF. CDR3 DNA sequence: TGTGCCATCAGTGAAACAGGGTCGGGTATAGATGGCTACACCTTC.

Ten or more counts support this clonotype. The J gene is TRBJ1-5, the V gene TRBV7-9, with a tentative D call TRBD1 (5 bases). V was clipped by 2 bases and J by 4 bases, with 9 bases between them. This CDR3 spans 14 amino acids. Germline assignment: CDR1 SEHNR and CDR2 FQNEAQ (reference sequence). CDR3 residues: CASSLLDSNQPQHF. The CDR3 DNA is TGTGCCAGCAGCTTACTTGACAGTAATCAGCCCCAGCATTTT.

The V call is TRBV29-1, the J call TRBJ1-1; 9 bases are shared with TRBD1. Germline CDR1 reads SQVTM; CDR2 reads ANQGSEA. J gave up 5 bases and V 4 bases, and 8 bases lay outside the gene matches. The CDR3 runs 14 residues. The CDR3 spells CSVGGTGYETEAFF. CDR3 DNA: TGCAGCGTTGGAGGGACAGGGTACGAGACTGAAGCTTTCTTT.

This clonotype was recorded a few times. The genes are TRBV20-1 and TRBJ2-5; 9 bases match TRBD2. The CDR3 covers 13 residues. Germline trimming cut 6 bases from V and 5 bases from J; bases unmatched to any gene: 7. Per germline, CDR1 DFQATT and CDR2 SNEGSKA (reference sequence). CDR3 bases: TGCAGTGCAACCGGGACTAGCCCGGAGACCCAGTACTTC. Translated: CSATGTSPETQYF.

This chain uses TRBV7-8 with TRBJ2-2, with D perhaps being TRBD1 or TRBD2 (5 bases each). The CDR3 spans 15 residues. V gave up 6 bases and J gave up 3 bases, with 14 bases separating them. Germline V gives CDR1 SGHVS, CDR2 FQNEAQ. CDR3 loop: CASRIVQGDTGELFF. CDR3 coding DNA: TGTGCCAGCAGAATAGTGCAGGGAGACACCGGGGAGCTGTTTTTT.

The V call is TRBV5-6, the J call TRBJ1-2; D remains ambiguous. Germline V gene lookup returns CDR1 SGHDT and CDR2 YYEEEE. V lost 7 bases to trimming and J lost 3 bases, with 16 bases between them. This CDR3 region has 14 residues. The chain's CDR3 is CASGSPGGYYGYTF. CDR3 DNA sequence: TGTGCCAGCGGTTCCCCGGGAGGATACTATGGCTACACCTTC. The entire variable domain, with the rest obtained from reference TRBV5-6 and TRBJ1-2, is as follows: DAGVTQSPTHLIKTRGQQVTLRCSPKSGHDTVSWYQQALGQGPQFIFQYYEEEERQRGNFPDRFSGHQFPNYSSELNVNALLLGDSALYLCASGSPGGYYGYTFGSGTRLTVV.

This clonotype has ten or more counts. This chain connects TRBV7-2 to TRBJ2-5; a weak D match, TRBD1 (6 bases). The CDR3 is 13 residues long. Germline lookup yields CDR1 SGHTA and CDR2 FQGNSA. V was clipped by 8 bases and J by 5 bases, with 15 bases between them. CDR3 DNA: TGTGCCAGCGAAGGACAGTCTCGGGAGACCCAGTACTTC. Residues: CASEGQSRETQYF.

This clonotype was counted at least ten times. The CDR3 nucleotides read TGCAGCGTGGGGACAGGGGGCAGGTCCACTGAAGCTTTCTTT. It encodes CSVGTGGRSTEAFF. The chain is built from TRBV29-1 and TRBJ1-1, with 12 bases fitting TRBD1. V lost 6 bases and J lost 4; bases outside the gene matches: 6. Germline CDR1 reads SQVTM; CDR2 reads ANQGSEA. This CDR3 is built from 14 residues.

This clonotype was recorded at least ten times. This chain uses TRBV6-4 with TRBJ1-6; a possible D gene is TRBD1 (6 bases). V was cut by 6 bases and J by 9 bases, with 18 bases left in between. The CDR3 spans 15 residues. The germline CDR1 and CDR2 sequences are MRHNA and SNTAGT. DNA of the CDR3: TGTGCCAGCAGCAGGCCGGAGACAGGCGGTTCACCCCTCCACTTT. Encoded protein: CASSRPETGGSPLHF.